Included here is one TCR beta chain sequence, with context. The target antigen is unknown. Alongside a J-beta primer mix, a sample-barcoded 5' primer served in a second PCR lasting 7 to 11 cycles. TCRdb reanalysed the 5' RACE reads using MiXCR and keeps one entry per CDR3 protein. The sample carries about 760,000 distinct CDR3 sequences, 25% recorded once. This sample stems from a study of blood T cells in healthy people across ages. Broader study findings: Diversity figures based on one million T cells were deemed too low.

The extraction recovered at least 6 micrograms of total RNA per sample. The germline V gene encodes CDR1 SGHNT and CDR2 YYREEE (reference sequence). The CDR3 is 15 residues long. This sample also appeared in a second study, on T cells of mothers and their children. Turning to that study: Sequencing got over 10 million TCR beta CDR3 reads from each mother and several million from each child. Slightly higher overlap, not significant, was seen in related mother-child pairs than in unrelated pairs.

The chain couples TRBV5-4 to TRBJ2-5, with TRBD2 as a possible D gene (6 bases). The J call may be mistaken, given a closer DNA end match to TRBJ2-1. What was sequenced was blood. This clonotype was sampled from a boy between 10 and 17 years old in good health. CDR3 residues: CASSLEAGQWGEQFF. The CDR3 bases are TGTGCCAGCAGCTTGGAGGCGGGGCAGTGGGGTGAGCAGTTCTTC.